The source of this T cell receptor (beta chain) is a study of blood T cell repertoires in COVID-19. Overall study context: Whether acute or convalescent, the COVID-19 samples came from the United States, Italy and Spain. The cDNA or gDNA used as material had been derived from T cells, B-cell-depleted T cells, or PBMCs.

Original processing methods: Nucleated cell counts were estimated from reference gene primer amplification. Using immunoSEQ multiplex PCR, the repertoire was profiled, and TCRdb retains in-frame clones only, with some absent. The DNA was the basis for D and trimming; V, J and clone size are from that table. This table has approximately 210,000 clones, roughly 84% appearing once. This CDR3 spans 12 amino acids. Trimming at V came to 6 bases and at J to 8 bases, leaving 4 bases not matched to a gene. CDR1 is MDHEN and CDR2 is SYDVKM in the germline V gene. The sequence was collected from a man aged 40-49 years with active or convalescent COVID-19. Sequenced: peripheral blood. J is TRBJ1-1 and V is TRBV28; 9 bases map to TRBD1. CDR3 bases: TGTGCCAGCAGCCGAGACAGGGGGGAAGCTTTCTTT. Translated, it gives CASSRDRGEAFF.